These 9 T cell receptor beta chains were all obtained from the same sample, sequenced in a study of blood T cell repertoires in COVID-19. Sequenced by immunoSEQ multiplex PCR; TCRdb stores in-frame clones only, minus some. The sample lists 150,000 or so clones; roughly four fifths were seen once. The sequenced sample consisted of peripheral blood. The receptors were gathered from a human donor with acute or convalescent COVID-19. The donor label of this sample is uncertain.

The J gene is TRBJ1-2, the V gene TRBV18; possibly TRBD1 for D (5 bases). The CDR3 spans 15 residues. V lost 2 bases and J lost 4, with 14 bases in between. Germline V CDR1 and CDR2: KGHSH, LQKENI. The CDR3 sequence is CASSPGRDQSYGYTF. The CDR3 DNA reads TGTGCCAGCTCACCAGGCAGGGATCAGAGCTATGGCTACACCTTC.

A word on this clone: This specimen includes other DNA sequences encoding the same CDR3. The chain employs TRBV30 and TRBJ2-1, with 7 bases fitting TRBD2. The V gene end was trimmed by 2 bases and the J gene end by 0 bases; junction bases not matched to a gene: 1. The CDR3 extends over 14 amino acids. Germline values: CDR1 GTSNPN, CDR2 SVGIG (reference sequence). DNA of the CDR3: TGTGCCTGGAGTCGCGGGAGCTCCTACAATGAGCAGTTCTTC. It specifies CAWSRGSSYNEQFF.

The chain has TRBV6-5 and TRBJ1-1; TRBD1 is a possible D gene (5 bases). V was clipped by 2 bases and J by 8 bases, with 9 bases between them. The germline V gene has CDR1 MNHEY and CDR2 SVGAGI. This CDR3 contains 12 residues. As DNA, the CDR3 is TGTGCCAGCAGTTACCGTGGGGCAGAAGCTTTCTTT. Its protein product is CASSYRGAEAFF.

The CDR3, as DNA: TGTGCCAGCAGCTCGTCCAGGGGAAGTGGCTACACCTTC. It codes for CASSSSRGSGYTF. The V call is TRBV7-2, the J call TRBJ1-2; TRBD1 is a possible D gene (6 bases). Germline CDR1 and CDR2: SGHTA and FQGNSA. The CDR3 spans 13 residues. The ends were cut back, 4 bases at V and 7 bases at J, with 13 bases in the middle.

The genes are TRBV5-1 and TRBJ2-6, with 8 bases matching TRBD1. This CDR3 contains 15 residues. V was pared by 4 bases and J by 3 bases, with 3 bases of the junction left unmatched. The germline CDR1 and CDR2 sequences are SGHRS and YFSETQ. CDR3 residues: CASSGQGGGANVLTF. The CDR3, as DNA: TGCGCCAGCAGCGGACAGGGCGGTGGGGCCAACGTCCTGACTTTC.

The chain combines TRBV6-1 with TRBJ2-3; D is possibly TRBD1 (5 bases). The V end was cut by 2 bases, the J end by 6 bases, with 6 bases between. The CDR3 totals 12 residues. The germline CDR1 and CDR2 sequences are MNHNS and SASEGT. CDR3 residues: CASSERGDTQYF. CDR3 DNA: TGTGCCAGCAGTGAAAGGGGTGATACGCAGTATTTT.

V is TRBV7-2 and J is TRBJ1-4; D perhaps matches TRBD1 (6 bases). Germline V CDR1 and CDR2: SGHTA, FQGNSA. Trimming pared 1 base from V and 7 bases from J, leaving 19 bases between. The CDR3 spans 17 residues. The CDR3 sequence is CASSLGPGALGPEKLFF. CDR3 nucleotides: TGTGCCAGCAGCTTAGGTCCAGGGGCCCTCGGTCCTGAAAAACTGTTTTTT.

The chain uses TRBV5-1 and TRBJ1-3, with D unresolved. V was pared by 4 bases and J by 2 bases, with 13 bases between. Per germline, CDR1 SGHRS and CDR2 YFSETQ. CDR3 length: 15 amino acids. The CDR3 coding sequence is TGCGCCAGCAGCCCAAGTGAACAAGCTGGAAACACCATATATTTT. Translated: CASSPSEQAGNTIYF. The entire variable domain, with the rest obtained from reference TRBV5-1 and TRBJ1-3, is as follows: KAGVTQTPRYLIKTRGQQVTLSCSPISGHRSVSWYQQTPGQGLQFLFEYFSETQRNKGNFPGRFSGRQFSNSRSEMNVSTLELGDSALYLCASSPSEQAGNTIYFGEGSWLTVV.

V and J are TRBV2 and TRBJ1-1; TRBD1 is a possible D gene (6 bases). V lost 6 bases and J 1 base, leaving 15 bases between the germline ends. The CDR3 loop spans 15 amino acids. CDR1 is SNHLY, CDR2 FYNNEI, per germline. CDR3 loop: CASRERGGSNTEAFF. In DNA, the CDR3 is TGTGCCAGCAGGGAGAGAGGGGGTTCGAACACTGAAGCTTTCTTT.